The 17 T cell receptor beta chains below were found in one sample sequenced in a study of blood T cell repertoires in COVID-19. Generated by immunoSEQ multiplex PCR, the TCRdb table keeps only in-frame clones and is missing some. The repertoire holds about 150,000 clones, with roughly 80% as singletons. Sequencing input: peripheral blood. Receptors originate from a man in his fifties or sixties with acute or convalescent COVID-19.

V gene TRBV11-3 combines with J gene TRBJ2-3; TRBD1 aligns across 7 bases. CDR3 length equals 16 residues. Germline trimming cut 1 base from V and 2 bases from J; bases unmatched to any gene: 6. CDR1 SGHNT and CDR2 YENEEA come from the germline V gene. CDR3 DNA sequence: TGTGCCAGCAGCTTAGGAGGGACAGTCGTCACAGATACGCAGTATTTT. This gives the protein CASSLGGTVVTDTQYF.

This clone turned up a few times. The J gene is TRBJ1-2, the V gene TRBV4-2; possible D gene TRBD1, 6 bases. This CDR3 is built from 16 residues. Between the trimmed V and J ends, which lost 0 bases and 5 bases, there was a span of 16 bases. The germline CDR1 and CDR2 sequences are LGHNA and YNFKEQ. CDR3 sequence (DNA): TGTGCCAGCAGCCAAGAATTGACTACGCAGGGGTATGGCTACACCTTC. As protein: CASSQELTTQGYGYTF.

Comments on this clone: At one end the junction does not follow the germline gene, possibly because of a read error. The chain uses TRBV6-5 and TRBJ2-7; the D gene is possibly TRBD2 (6 bases). CDR1 and CDR2 from the germline V gene are MNHEY and SVGAGI. CDR3 length: 10 amino acids. CDR3 loop: CANHRGFTCF. The CDR3 DNA reads as TGTGCCAACCACCGGGGGTTCACTTGCTTC.

The genes are TRBV5-1 and TRBJ2-3; TRBD2 matches 7 bases. The V and J ends lost 0 bases and 4 bases, in that order; junction bases with no gene match: 5. Germline lookup yields CDR1 SGHRS and CDR2 YFSETQ. There are 15 residues in the CDR3. CDR3 coding DNA: TGCGCCAGCAGCTTGGCCTGGGGGGGATCAGATACGCAGTATTTT. Protein sequence: CASSLAWGGSDTQYF.

The chain recombines TRBV19 with TRBJ1-6, with TRBD1 matching 9 bases. The CDR3 is made up of 16 amino acids. V lost 4 bases, J lost 6 bases, and 7 bases stayed unmatched. CDR1 is LNHDA, CDR2 SQIVND, per germline (reference sequence). CDR3 nucleotides: TGTGCCAGTAGTAAGGGACAGGGAGTTATTAATTCACCCCTCCACTTT. It encodes CASSKGQGVINSPLHF.

V gene TRBV5-1 combines with J gene TRBJ2-5; the match to TRBD2 covers 8 bases. The CDR3 runs to 14 residues. The germline CDR1 and CDR2 sequences are SGHRS and YFSETQ. The junction had 5 bases not matched to a gene; V was cut back by 2 bases and J by 5 bases. The CDR3 here is CASSLGGGLETQYF. CDR3 nucleotides: TGCGCCAGCAGCTTAGGCGGGGGGCTCGAGACCCAGTACTTC.

V is TRBV7-6 and J is TRBJ2-7, with a tentative D call TRBD1 (5 bases). Germline V gene data show CDR1 as SGHVS and CDR2 as FNYEAQ. V was trimmed by 5 bases and J by 0 bases, leaving 14 bases between them. The CDR3 has 15 residues. The CDR3 DNA reads as TGTGCCAGCAGCCCGTACCCGGACAACTCCTACGAGCAGTACTTC. This gives the protein CASSPYPDNSYEQYF.

This chain uses TRBV11-2 with TRBJ2-1; no reliable D call. The CDR3 loop spans 13 amino acids. The germline V gene encodes CDR1 SGHAT and CDR2 FQNNGV. Trimming took off 5 bases at V and 6 bases at J, with 11 bases between the two ends. For the CDR3, the DNA is TGTGCCAGCAGCCGACCGTCTAGCAATGAGCAGTTCTTC. Its protein is CASSRPSSNEQFF.

This clone was recorded a few times. The chain combines TRBV3-1 (or the pseudogene TRBV3-2) with TRBJ2-1; weak D call: TRBD1 (6 bases). This CDR3 is 15 amino acids long. The ends were cut back, 3 bases at V and 3 bases at J, with 12 bases in the middle. The germline V gene encodes CDR1 LGHDT and CDR2 YNNKEL (reference sequence). DNA of the CDR3: TGTGCCAGCAGCCACCGGGACACAAGCTACAATGAGCAGTTCTTC. This translates into CASSHRDTSYNEQFF.

CDR3 DNA: TGCGCCAGCAGCTTGGATGGGCAGGGGAACACTGAAGCTTTCTTT. This gives the protein CASSLDGQGNTEAFF. V gene TRBV5-1 combines with J gene TRBJ1-1; possible D gene TRBD1, 5 bases. The CDR3 spans 15 residues. The V end was cut by 0 bases, the J end by 1 base, with 10 bases between. CDR1 and CDR2 from the germline V gene are SGHRS and YFSETQ.

This chain links TRBV4-2 with TRBJ2-3; 12 bases are a match to TRBD2. Germline V CDR1 and CDR2: LGHNA, YNFKEQ. CDR3 length: 17 amino acids. The ends lost 0 bases at V and 4 bases at J; junction bases unmatched: 5. CDR3: CASSQDPTSGGSDTQYF. The CDR3 DNA reads as TGTGCCAGCAGCCAAGACCCGACTAGCGGGGGATCAGATACGCAGTATTTT.

As regards this clone: This specimen includes other DNA sequences encoding the same CDR3. CDR3 loop: CATSDLQFGGTDTQYF. The CDR3 DNA follows: TGTGCCACCAGTGATTTGCAGTTTGGAGGCACAGATACGCAGTATTTT. The chain carries TRBV24-1 and TRBJ2-3; the D is unclear. The CDR3 covers 16 residues. The V and J ends lost 0 bases and 1 base respectively, with 10 bases between them. CDR1 KGHDR and CDR2 SFDVKD come from the germline V gene.

Only a few counts were recorded for this clone. V is TRBV3-1 (or the pseudogene TRBV3-2) and J is TRBJ1-2; no reliable D call. In germline, CDR1 is LGHDT, CDR2 YNNKEL (reference sequence). V was clipped by 6 bases and J by 7 bases, with 15 bases between them. The CDR3 loop spans 13 amino acids. The CDR3 nucleotides are TGTGCCAGCAGGGTCAGCGGGGTCACTGGCTACACCTTC. Translation: CASRVSGVTGYTF.

The rearrangement uses TRBV6-1 and TRBJ2-2; no firm D call. CDR3 length equals 13 residues. V gave up 2 bases and J gave up 6 bases, with 7 bases separating them. Germline V gene lookup returns CDR1 MNHNS and CDR2 SASEGT. The CDR3: CASSESEPGELFF. CDR3 DNA: TGTGCCAGCAGTGAATCGGAGCCCGGGGAGCTGTTTTTT.

As to this clone: Other DNA sequences in this specimen translate into the identical CDR3. This chain uses TRBV9 with TRBJ2-3, with D possibly matching TRBD1 (5 bases). Trimming shortened V by 4 bases and J by 0 bases, and 12 bases separated the two germline ends. There are 15 residues in the CDR3. The germline V gene has CDR1 SGDLS and CDR2 YYNGEE. The CDR3: CASSPHPGSTDTQYF. As DNA, the CDR3 is TGTGCCAGCAGCCCCCACCCAGGGAGCACAGATACGCAGTATTTT.

This clone turned up a few times. The CDR3 sequence: CASRDGQTNTEAFF. In DNA, the CDR3 is TGTGCCAGCAGAGACGGACAGACCAACACTGAAGCTTTCTTT. The chain carries TRBV6-6 and TRBJ1-1; perhaps TRBD1 as D (6 bases). This CDR3 comprises 14 residues. The germline V gene has CDR1 MNHNY and CDR2 SVGAGI (reference sequence). The V end lost 6 bases, the J end lost 2 bases, and 13 bases lay between the germline ends.

The rearrangement uses TRBV18 and TRBJ2-7, with 11 nucleotides matching TRBD2. Trimming at V came to 2 bases and at J to 7 bases, leaving 7 bases not matched to a gene. This CDR3 spans 15 amino acids. Germline V gene lookup returns CDR1 KGHSH and CDR2 LQKENI. The CDR3: CASSPILAGAGEQYF. CDR3 coding DNA: TGTGCCAGCTCACCAATACTAGCGGGGGCAGGGGAGCAGTACTTC.